Listed here are 9 T cell receptor beta chains from one sample, sequenced in a study of T-cell reconstitution after alpha-beta-depleted transplantation in children listed by TCRdb under 2016. The treatment or condition label on this specimen signifies: allogeneic hematopoietic cell transplantation with graft depleted of TCRalphabeta T cells and CD19 B cells. Libraries were prepared through PCR. The sequencing machine was an Illumina HiSeq 2500. To normalize quantification of the TCRbeta repertoire, the TCR libraries were built with molecular barcoding that relied on unique molecular identifiers. TCRdb handled the public reads itself, with Q25 trimming in fastp and clone calling in MiXCR, and kept productive beta chains. All rows with the same CDR3 protein become a single entry with the most common DNA and genes. Across this sample there are around 450,000 distinct CDR3 sequences, with around 46% seen only once. Approximately 25% of the sample lies in the top ten.

The sample in question was PBMCs, obtained before TCRalphabeta/CD19-depleted stem cell transplant. All receptors come from a girl aged 2 to 9 with aplastic anemia, due to receive a stem cell transplant.

The genes are TRBV6-6 and TRBJ1-2; 7 nucleotides align to TRBD1. The V segment lost 8 bases and the J segment 3 bases; nucleotides outside the gene matches: 6. Per the germline V gene, CDR1 is MNHNY and CDR2 is SVGAGI (reference sequence). The CDR3 runs 13 residues. CDR3 loop: CASCRQGYYGYTF. CDR3 sequence (DNA): TGTGCCAGCTGTAGACAGGGTTACTATGGCTACACCTTC.

This clonotype was counted only a few times. The chain employs TRBV7-2 and TRBJ2-1, with D unresolved. The CDR3 totals 16 residues. Looked up from germline, CDR1 is SGHTA and CDR2 is FQGNSA. V lost 1 base to trimming and J lost 7 bases, with 17 bases between them. The CDR3 reads CASSLEPRIPGNEQFF. CDR3 in DNA: TGTGCCAGCAGCTTAGAACCGCGAATCCCTGGGAATGAGCAGTTCTTC.

V and J are TRBV5-1 and TRBJ2-7, with a tentative D call TRBD1 (5 bases). Germline V lookup: CDR1 SGHRS, CDR2 YFSETQ. V dropped 3 bases and J dropped 2 bases, with 12 bases sitting between them. The CDR3 contains 14 residues. Here the CDR3 reads CASSWAQGPYEQYF. CDR3 sequence (DNA): TGCGCCAGCAGCTGGGCTCAGGGTCCCTACGAGCAGTACTTC.

The V and J genes are TRBV20-1 and TRBJ2-3; D may be TRBD1 or TRBD2 (6 bases each). The ends were cut back, 1 base at V and 3 bases at J, with 17 bases in the middle. The germline V gene has CDR1 DFQATT and CDR2 SNEGSKA (reference sequence). This CDR3 is 16 amino acids long. The CDR3 is CSARVGGVAGTDTQYF. CDR3 DNA: TGCAGTGCTAGAGTGGGGGGCGTGGCGGGGACAGATACGCAGTATTTT.

This chain joins TRBV5-1 and TRBJ1-1; no reliable D call. CDR1 and CDR2 from the germline V gene are SGHRS and YFSETQ. This CDR3 comprises 14 residues. Trimming took off 3 bases at V and 5 bases at J, with 14 bases between the two ends. The CDR3 loop reads CASSSNVGGTEAFF. CDR3 in DNA: TGCGCCAGCAGCTCTAATGTAGGCGGAACTGAAGCTTTCTTT.

This clonotype came up a few times. J is TRBJ2-6 and V is TRBV6-5; D not resolved. With 7 bases removed from V and 2 bases from J, the gap between germline ends came to 9 bases. This CDR3 is built from 14 residues. Germline V gives CDR1 MNHEY, CDR2 SVGAGI. The CDR3: CASISLAGANVLTF. The CDR3 DNA follows: TGTGCCAGCATTTCACTGGCTGGGGCCAACGTCCTGACTTTC.

This clonotype was seen repeatedly, ten times or more. In DNA, the CDR3 is TGCGCCAGCAGCTTGGTTGTCAGGGAAAACTATGGCTACACCTTC. Residues: CASSLVVRENYGYTF. This chain connects TRBV5-1 to TRBJ1-2; perhaps TRBD1 as D (5 bases). This CDR3 has 15 residues. V gave up 0 bases and J gave up 2 bases, with 11 bases separating them. Germline V gene sequence: CDR1 SGHRS, CDR2 YFSETQ.

CDR3 in amino acids: CASSENAGAYEQYF. CDR3 DNA: TGTGCCAGCAGTGAAAATGCAGGAGCATACGAGCAGTACTTC. The chain couples TRBV6-1 to TRBJ2-7, with no clear D. Germline V gives CDR1 MNHNS, CDR2 SASEGT. V lost 2 bases to trimming and J lost 4 bases, with 12 bases between them. The CDR3 length is 14 residues.

This clonotype was observed at least ten times. CDR3 nucleotides: TGCGCCAGCAGCCCTTCCAGGGGGGTAGGAGAAAAACTGTTTTTT. Protein: CASSPSRGVGEKLFF. This chain uses TRBV5-1 with TRBJ1-4, with 7 bases that match TRBD1. The CDR3 runs 15 residues. CDR1 is SGHRS, CDR2 YFSETQ, per germline. V dropped 4 bases and J dropped 8; count of bases not matched to a gene: 11.